This TCR beta chain derives from a study of cytomegalovirus exposure and HLA in healthy donors. V lost 6 bases to trimming and J lost 6 bases, with 24 bases between them. Germline CDR1 reads SGHRS; CDR2 reads YFSETQ. This CDR3 spans 16 amino acids. As regards this clone: Its antigen is unidentified.

It was with 60 Vbeta and 13 Jbeta primers that the PCR ran. TCRdb's table, derived via immunoSEQ multiplex PCR, lists solely in-frame clones and lacks some. Recorded here are about 210,000 clones; the top ten clones represent approximately 0.98%. General study results and limits: Fewer N-insertions (relative to the roughly 670-donor mean) were reportedly seen in an Asian-associated ancestry cluster in a later analysis. Reports described diagnosis of cytomegalovirus status by the classifier as highly specific and sensitive.

Sequenced sample: PBMCs. The genes are TRBV5-1 and TRBJ1-1, with TRBD1 as a possible D gene (5 bases). The sequence was collected from a woman in her 30s in good health and CMV-seropositive. The CDR3 nucleotides read TGCGCCAGCACCCCGGGACTCTTGATGTCGGAGGCTGAAGCTTTCTTT. This sequence encodes CASTPGLLMSEAEAFF.